The 12 T cell receptor beta chains reported below all come from one sample, sequenced in a study of OX40 agonist ivuxolimab in advanced cancers. Measured with immunoSEQ multiplex PCR; TCRdb has only the in-frame clones, and not every one. The sample records approximately 42,000 clones, more than 80% being singletons. The sample consisted of CD4+ or CD8+ T cells sorted from blood, taken in a trial of the OX40 agonist ivuxolimab. The origin of the receptors is an adult with an advanced solid tumor such as melanoma, head and neck, liver or kidney cancer.

The chain joins TRBV9 to TRBJ2-2; tentatively, D is TRBD1 (6 bases). The ends were cut back, 0 bases at V and 3 bases at J, with 12 bases in the middle. The germline gives CDR1 SGDLS, CDR2 YYNGEE. The CDR3 totals 16 residues. The CDR3 spells CASSVGGGYDTGELFF. As DNA, the CDR3 is TGTGCCAGCAGCGTAGGTGGGGGCTACGACACCGGGGAGCTGTTTTTT.

The chain carries TRBV19 and TRBJ1-1; D is possibly TRBD1 (6 bases). This CDR3 is built from 17 residues. Germline V gives CDR1 LNHDA, CDR2 SQIVND (reference sequence). V lost 2 bases to trimming and J lost 1 base, with 17 bases between them. The CDR3 sequence is CASSIRVFGQWNTEAFF. DNA of the CDR3: TGTGCCAGTAGTATAAGGGTTTTCGGACAGTGGAACACTGAAGCTTTCTTT.

V gene TRBV4-1 combines with J gene TRBJ2-1, with 10 bases that match TRBD2. The CDR3 has 17 residues. Germline CDR1 is MGHRA and CDR2 is YSYEKL. Trimming cost V 1 base and J 2 bases; bases outside gene matches: 5. The CDR3 nucleotides read TGCGCCAGCAGCCAAGGACTTCTAGCGGGAGCCTACAATGAGCAGTTCTTC. Encoded protein: CASSQGLLAGAYNEQFF.

This chain uses TRBV29-1 with TRBJ1-1; tentatively, D is TRBD1 (5 bases). CDR1 and CDR2 from the germline V gene are SQVTM and ANQGSEA. This CDR3 is built from 14 residues. V lost 4 bases and J 1 base, leaving 13 bases between the germline ends. The CDR3 spells CSVGTGERNTEAFF. The CDR3 bases are TGCAGCGTTGGTACAGGAGAAAGGAACACTGAAGCTTTCTTT.

The rearrangement uses TRBV28 and TRBJ1-5; D is unclear. Germline V gives CDR1 MDHEN, CDR2 SYDVKM. There are 15 residues in the CDR3. Trimming shortened V by 4 bases and J by 0 bases, and 10 bases separated the two germline ends. The CDR3 region has the DNA TGTGCCAGCAGTTCCTGGAGGGCTAGCAATCAGCCCCAGCATTTT. It specifies CASSSWRASNQPQHF.

The J gene is TRBJ2-7, the V gene TRBV11-2; 11 bases are shared with TRBD2. Germline values: CDR1 SGHAT, CDR2 FQNNGV. The V segment lost 3 bases and the J segment 5 bases; nucleotides outside the gene matches: 9. This CDR3 is built from 16 residues. CDR3 residues: CASSLGILAGADEQYF. The CDR3 region has the DNA TGTGCCAGCAGCTTGGGCATACTAGCGGGAGCGGACGAGCAGTACTTC.

The chain is built from TRBV4-1 and TRBJ2-7, with D perhaps TRBD2 (6 bases). Deletions cut 3 bases from V and 3 bases from J, with 15 bases between. CDR3 length equals 15 residues. Germline V lookup: CDR1 MGHRA, CDR2 YSYEKL. The DNA for the CDR3 is TGCGCCAGCAGCCAGACCCGGCGTAGCGGCTACGAGCAGTACGTC. It yields the protein CASSQTRRSGYEQYV.

The chain is built from TRBV11-3 and TRBJ2-7, with D perhaps matching TRBD1 (6 bases). The CDR3 is made up of 13 amino acids. V was trimmed by 7 bases and J by 5 bases, leaving 15 bases between them. Germline CDR1 and CDR2: SGHNT and YENEEA. CDR3 region: CASTTAQGNEQYV. CDR3 coding DNA: TGTGCCAGCACCACGGCCCAGGGGAACGAGCAGTACGTC.

The chain employs TRBV9 and TRBJ1-6, with D possibly matching TRBD1 (6 bases). Germline CDR1 and CDR2: SGDLS and YYNGEE. The CDR3 runs to 16 residues. V lost 0 bases, J lost 5 bases, and 12 bases lay in between. CDR3 sequence (DNA): TGTGCCAGCAGCGTAGAGGGGGAGCCCGATAATTCACCCCTCCACTTT. Protein product: CASSVEGEPDNSPLHF.

V usage is TRBV5-4 and J usage is TRBJ2-2, with D perhaps TRBD1 or TRBD2 (5 bases each). The V gene lost 4 bases and the J gene lost 6 bases, with 10 bases spanning the gap. Germline loops: CDR1 SGHNT, CDR2 YYREEE (reference sequence). This CDR3 contains 13 residues. The CDR3 sequence: CASSTQEAGELFF. CDR3 in DNA: TGTGCCAGCAGCACACAGGAGGCCGGGGAGCTGTTTTTT.

The chain is built from TRBV30 and TRBJ2-3, with 11 bases fitting TRBD2. V was pared by 3 bases and J by 2 bases, with 1 base of the junction left unmatched. Germline V CDR1 and CDR2: GTSNPN, SVGIG (reference sequence). The CDR3 extends over 14 amino acids. This chain's CDR3 is CAWRTSGATDTQYF. CDR3 sequence (DNA): TGTGCCTGGAGGACTAGCGGGGCCACAGATACGCAGTATTTT.

The rearrangement links TRBV5-1 to TRBJ1-2; tentatively, D is TRBD1 (6 bases). CDR3 length: 14 residues. Germline V lookup: CDR1 SGHRS, CDR2 YFSETQ. V was trimmed by 0 bases and J by 5 bases, leaving 11 bases between them. The CDR3 sequence is CASSLADSFYGYTF. CDR3 in DNA: TGCGCCAGCAGCTTGGCGGACAGTTTTTATGGCTACACCTTC.